One and the same sample provided the 20 T cell receptor beta chains below, sequenced in a study of blood T cell repertoires in COVID-19. The method was immunoSEQ multiplex PCR; TCRdb's version includes in-frame clones alone and lacks a portion of them. This sample has about 180,000 clones, with roughly 86% found just once. Material for sequencing was PBMCs or T cells enriched from blood (not recorded which). All receptors come from a woman in her 30s who had recovered from COVID-19.

This chain joins TRBV7-9 and TRBJ2-4; a possible D gene is TRBD2 (6 bases). Looked up from germline, CDR1 is SEHNR and CDR2 is FQNEAQ (reference sequence). The CDR3 extends over 15 amino acids. V lost 5 bases, J lost 1 base, and 12 bases lay in between. The CDR3 here is CASSPSGGAKNIQYF. DNA of the CDR3: TGTGCCAGCAGCCCCAGTGGGGGGGCCAAAAACATTCAGTACTTC. Full variable domain (remainder filled in from reference TRBV7-9 and TRBJ2-4): DTGVSQNPRHKITKRGQNVTFRCDPISEHNRLYWYRQTLGQGPEFLTYFQNEAQLEKSRLLSDRFSAERPKGSFSTLEIQRTEQGDSAMYLCASSPSGGAKNIQYFGAGTRLSVL.

In its sample, this clone was seen once. The chain couples TRBV11-1 to TRBJ2-7; unclear D gene. CDR1 is SGHAT and CDR2 is FQDESV in the germline V gene (reference sequence). V was clipped by 1 base and J by 0 bases, with 7 bases between them. This CDR3 is built from 14 residues. The CDR3 sequence: CASSLEPVSYEQYF. In nucleotides, the CDR3 is TGTGCCAGCAGCTTAGAACCGGTCTCCTACGAGCAGTACTTC.

This clone showed up just once. V is TRBV7-9 and J is TRBJ1-2; the D is unclear. Germline V gene sequence: CDR1 SEHNR, CDR2 FQNEAQ (reference sequence). This CDR3 has 15 amino acids. Between the trimmed V and J ends, which lost 0 bases and 4 bases, there was a span of 12 bases. CDR3 in amino acids: CASSLALREPYGYTF. DNA of the CDR3: TGTGCCAGCAGCTTAGCGCTACGGGAGCCCTATGGCTACACCTTC.

The V and J genes are TRBV4-2 and TRBJ2-5; 7 bases match TRBD2. Trimming cost V 0 bases and J 4 bases; bases outside gene matches: 8. This CDR3 has 16 amino acids. Looked up from germline, CDR1 is LGHNA and CDR2 is YNFKEQ. The DNA of the CDR3 is TGTGCCAGCAGCCAAGAGTCCTCGCGGGAGAGAGAGACCCAGTACTTC. It specifies CASSQESSRERETQYF.

The rearrangement links TRBV5-6 to TRBJ1-5; 8 positions agree with TRBD1. V was clipped by 0 bases and J by 3 bases; unmatched bases: 2. The CDR3 sequence is 15 residues long. CDR1 and CDR2 from the germline V gene are SGHDT and YYEEEE. DNA of the CDR3: TGTGCCAGCAGCTTGGGGACAGGGTCCAATCAGCCCCAGCATTTT. It codes for CASSLGTGSNQPQHF.

Concerning this clone: The junction and the germline gene differ at one end; a read error may be behind it. The CDR3 reads CASRIDRGANSPLHF. The CDR3 DNA reads as TGTGCCAGTAGGATAGACAGGGGAGCCAATTCACCCCTCCACTTT. V is TRBV19 and J is TRBJ1-6, with 8 bases aligning to TRBD1. This CDR3 contains 15 residues. CDR1 is LNHDA and CDR2 is SQIVND in the germline V gene (reference sequence).

The chain carries TRBV28 and TRBJ2-7; 10 nucleotides line up with TRBD2. The germline V gene has CDR1 MDHEN and CDR2 SYDVKM. J was trimmed by 5 bases and V by 6 bases; bases with no gene match: 10. The CDR3 contains 15 residues. This CDR3 is CASRGLAGGGDEQYF. CDR3 coding DNA: TGTGCCAGCAGAGGATTAGCGGGAGGAGGAGACGAGCAGTACTTC.

The chain has TRBV7-2 and TRBJ1-1, with 7 nucleotides matching TRBD1. Germline V CDR1 and CDR2: SGHTA, FQGNSA. This CDR3 is built from 15 residues. The junction had 8 bases not matched to a gene; V was cut back by 5 bases and J by 2 bases. The CDR3 coding sequence is TGTGCCAGCAGCGGCACCGGGACAGCCAACACTGAAGCTTTCTTT. It yields the protein CASSGTGTANTEAFF.

The chain links TRBV9 to TRBJ2-5; a weak D match, TRBD1 (6 bases). The CDR3 consists of 14 residues. Germline CDR1 SGDLS, CDR2 YYNGEE. V dropped 7 bases and J dropped 3 bases, with 16 bases sitting between them. This chain's CDR3 is CASAKIAGEETQYF. DNA of the CDR3: TGTGCCAGCGCCAAAATCGCAGGGGAAGAGACCCAGTACTTC.

J is TRBJ2-3 and V is TRBV13; D is possibly TRBD2 (5 bases). From germline, CDR1 is PRHDT and CDR2 FYEKMQ (reference sequence). The V gene lost 5 bases and the J gene lost 6 bases, with 9 bases spanning the gap. The length of the CDR3 is 12 residues. In DNA form, the CDR3 reads TGTGCCAGCAGCCCGACGGGGGATACGCAGTATTTT. It translates to CASSPTGDTQYF.

The chain recombines TRBV28 with TRBJ2-4, with 9 positions matching TRBD1. This CDR3 is 13 amino acids long. V lost 6 bases, J lost 9 bases, and 6 bases stayed unmatched. The germline V gene has CDR1 MDHEN and CDR2 SYDVKM. CDR3 in DNA: TGTGCCAGCAGCAACAGGGGGCTGGGCATTCAGTACTTC. Its protein is CASSNRGLGIQYF.

J is TRBJ1-5 and V is TRBV28, with 9 bases fitting TRBD1. After removal of 2 bases from V and 4 bases from J, the junction contained 3 bases not matched to a gene. The length of the CDR3 is 15 residues. The germline CDR1 and CDR2 sequences are MDHEN and SYDVKM. The CDR3, as DNA: TGTGCCAGCAGTTTAACGGGACAGGGTAATCAGCCCCAGCATTTT. This sequence encodes CASSLTGQGNQPQHF.

This chain uses TRBV9 with TRBJ2-7; 11 bases line up with TRBD1. Trimming removed 4 bases from V and 2 bases from J; junction bases left unmatched: 5. Germline V gives CDR1 SGDLS, CDR2 YYNGEE. This CDR3 has 15 amino acids. CDR3 in DNA: TGTGCCAGCAGCCCTCGGACAGGGGGCCCCTACGAGCAGTACTTC. It specifies CASSPRTGGPYEQYF. The variable domain in full, with the rest retrieved from reference TRBV9 and TRBJ2-7, is DSGVTQTPKHLITATGQRVTLRCSPRSGDLSVYWYQQSLDQGLQFLIQYYNGEERAKGNILERFSAQQFPDLHSELNLSSLELGDSALYFCASSPRTGGPYEQYFGPGTRLTVT.

The rearrangement joins TRBV29-1 to TRBJ2-3; D not resolved. The CDR3 length is 12 residues. The germline CDR1 and CDR2 sequences are SQVTM and ANQGSEA. V lost 3 bases, J lost 3 bases, and 7 bases lay in between. The chain's CDR3 is CSVETRTDTQYF. The CDR3 DNA reads TGCAGCGTTGAGACAAGGACAGATACGCAGTATTTT.

The CDR3 loop is CASSPVGAYGFNEQFF. The CDR3 nucleotides are TGTGCCAGCAGCCCCGTCGGAGCTTATGGTTTCAATGAGCAGTTCTTC. This rearrangement joins TRBV11-1 to TRBJ2-1; no clear D gene. The CDR3 consists of 16 residues. V was pared by 5 bases and J by 6 bases, with 20 bases between. The germline V gene encodes CDR1 SGHAT and CDR2 FQDESV (reference sequence).

The rearrangement joins TRBV6-5 to TRBJ2-2, with no clear D. Trimming took 4 bases from V and 6 from J, leaving 9 bases between them. The CDR3 sequence is 13 residues long. The germline V gene has CDR1 MNHEY and CDR2 SVGAGI. CDR3 in amino acids: CASSSGWAGELFF. The CDR3 nucleotides read TGTGCCAGCAGTTCGGGTTGGGCCGGGGAGCTGTTTTTT.

This clone is categorized as medium-sized. The rearrangement uses TRBV3-1 (or the pseudogene TRBV3-2) and TRBJ1-2; a possible D gene is TRBD1 (5 bases). Germline loops: CDR1 LGHDT, CDR2 YNNKEL (reference sequence). V gave up 1 base and J gave up 6 bases, with 6 bases separating them. The CDR3 length is 12 residues. CDR3 sequence (DNA): TGTGCCAGCAGCCAAGTACAGGATGGCTACACCTTC. This sequence encodes CASSQVQDGYTF.

The chain has TRBV7-6 and TRBJ2-7; 9 positions agree with TRBD1. The junction had 7 bases not matched to a gene; V was cut back by 5 bases and J by 2 bases. Germline assignment: CDR1 SGHVS and CDR2 FNYEAQ. The CDR3 has 15 amino acids. DNA for the CDR3: TGTGCCAGCAGCACCCTTCGACAGGGGGCCTACGAGCAGTACTTC. This sequence encodes CASSTLRQGAYEQYF.

This clone was detected a few times. The gene calls are TRBV6-5 and TRBJ1-6, with D uncertain. Per the germline V gene, CDR1 is MNHEY and CDR2 is SVGAGI. Trimming took off 6 bases at V and 16 bases at J, with 22 bases between the two ends. This CDR3 comprises 14 residues. The CDR3 coding sequence is TGTGCCAGCAGAGAGGGAATGATAAATCCTTCTCTCCACTTT. Translation gives CASREGMINPSLHF.

The chain couples TRBV20-1 to TRBJ2-1; 11 bases match TRBD1. J was trimmed by 7 bases and V by 3 bases; bases with no gene match: 17. This CDR3 is built from 18 residues. Germline CDR1 is DFQATT and CDR2 is SNEGSKA (reference sequence). The CDR3 region is CSASLDRGLRTRPNEQFF. In DNA, the CDR3 is TGCAGTGCTAGTTTGGACAGGGGGCTTAGGACTCGGCCAAATGAGCAGTTCTTC.